This T cell receptor (beta chain) appears in the sequencing data of a study of T cells after posttransplantation cyclophosphamide. The table lists this clone with many counts. The antigen is undetermined. Study findings and constraints: Skin or GI-infiltrating T cells shared few TRB sequences with blood. Donor CD8+ memory clones often dominated recipient blood repertoires at later times.

Here immunoSEQ multiplex PCR was the method, and the copy in TCRdb shows in-frame clones only, minus some. There are 35,000 to 40,000 clones in the sample, none observed a single time. The CDR3 extends over 15 amino acids. Trimming took off 3 bases at V and 9 bases at J, with 15 bases between the two ends. Germline V gives CDR1 SGHVS, CDR2 FQNEAQ. The chain is built from TRBV7-8 and TRBJ1-6; possibly TRBD1 for D (5 bases). The receptor was derived from a young man in good health and a related stem cell transplant donor. The sequenced material came from PBMCs. The CDR3 sequence: CASSFLGGDGSPLHF. CDR3 coding DNA: TGTGCCAGCAGCTTTCTCGGGGGAGACGGTTCACCCCTCCACTTT.